This TCR beta chain was identified in a study of cytomegalovirus exposure and HLA in healthy donors. Concerning this clone itself: Its target is not known.

60 Vbeta and 13 Jbeta primers were used in PCR. Repertoires were generated with immunoSEQ multiplex PCR, while TCRdb's copy carries only in-frame clones and drops some. The sample lists some 130,000 clones; roughly four fifths were seen once. The V gene end was trimmed by 0 bases and the J gene end by 5 bases; junction bases not matched to a gene: 10. The CDR3 covers 16 residues. CDR1 is SGHRS, CDR2 YFSETQ, per germline. Points from the study as a whole: Per published reports, the classifier diagnosed cytomegalovirus status with high specificity and sensitivity.

Material: PBMCs. The chain employs TRBV5-1 and TRBJ2-5; 7 positions match TRBD2. This sequence was found in a woman aged 40 to 50 in good health and CMV-seropositive. The CDR3 is CASSLAPSGSGETQYF. Here the CDR3 DNA reads TGCGCCAGCAGCTTGGCGCCCTCGGGTAGCGGGGAGACCCAGTACTTC.